This T cell receptor beta chain was identified in a study of cytomegalovirus exposure and HLA in healthy donors. As to this clone: Its antigen is still unknown.

V lost 4 bases and J lost 0, with 13 bases in between. The germline V gene encodes CDR1 SGDLS and CDR2 YYNGEE. The CDR3 is 15 residues long. This PCR relied on a set of 60 Vbeta primers and 13 Jbeta primers. Sequenced by immunoSEQ multiplex PCR; TCRdb stores in-frame clones only, minus some. The sample table sets out 100,000 to 150,000 clones. Whole-study findings and limits: When a later analysis compared HLA-associated TCR beta chains with equally common others, the HLA-associated chains turned out to be more clonally expanded and to have lower generation probabilities.

The sequenced material came from PBMCs. The TCR originated in a woman between 40 and 50 years old in good health and CMV-seronegative. V is TRBV9 and J is TRBJ1-1, with D uncertain. In nucleotides, the CDR3 is TGTGCCAGCAGCACGTACAGAGACATGAACACTGAAGCTTTCTTT. Residues: CASSTYRDMNTEAFF. The complete variable domain, with remaining parts taken from reference TRBV9 and TRBJ1-1, reads DSGVTQTPKHLITATGQRVTLRCSPRSGDLSVYWYQQSLDQGLQFLIQYYNGEERAKGNILERFSAQQFPDLHSELNLSSLELGDSALYFCASSTYRDMNTEAFFGQGTRLTVV.